This T cell receptor (delta chain) was sequenced for a study of gamma-delta chains in newborns, infants, children. CDR1 GEAIGNYY and CDR2 EKD come from the germline V gene. The CDR3 contains 15 residues. V was trimmed by 0 bases and J by 0 bases, leaving 10 bases between them. TCRdb re-called clones from the reads using CATT. The table records fewer than 4,500 delta-chain clones, approximately 2% of them present only once. This clone is categorized as large (0.1 to 1%). Other nucleotide sequences in the sample specify the same CDR3. The TCR sequence derives from a child who was a newborn, infant or young child, either healthy, febrile or measles-vaccinated (not recorded which). The material sequenced was blood. The rearrangement links TRDV2 to TRDJ1, with D perhaps TRDD3 (5 bases). The CDR3 spells CACDTVGFHTDKLIF. DNA for the CDR3: TGTGCCTGTGACACCGTGGGGTTTCACACCGATAAACTCATCTTT.